A single sample is the source of the 30 T cell receptor beta chains below, sequenced in a study of blood T cell repertoires in COVID-19. Profiling relied on immunoSEQ multiplex PCR, and the TCRdb table lists in-frame clones only, not all of them. The repertoire includes about 87,000 clones, approximately 80% of them detected once, and approximately 2% sits in the top ten. Sequencing input: peripheral blood. The receptors shown here come from a woman in her seventies with acute or convalescent COVID-19.

The gene calls are TRBV5-1 and TRBJ1-1; D uncertain. CDR1 is SGHRS, CDR2 YFSETQ, per germline. The V gene lost 1 base and the J gene lost 0 bases, with 10 bases spanning the gap. The CDR3 is 15 amino acids. The chain's CDR3 is CASSLRDTLNTEAFF. CDR3 bases: TGCGCCAGCAGCTTGCGAGACACCTTGAACACTGAAGCTTTCTTT.

V and J are TRBV7-8 and TRBJ2-1; 10 positions agree with TRBD2. Germline V lookup: CDR1 SGHVS, CDR2 FQNEAQ. V was pared by 4 bases and J by 8 bases, with 8 bases of the junction left unmatched. This CDR3 contains 15 residues. The CDR3 protein is CASSSGSGGADEQFF. The CDR3 DNA reads as TGTGCCAGCAGCTCAGGCAGCGGGGGGGCCGATGAGCAGTTCTTC.

This chain connects TRBV6-1 to TRBJ1-5, with TRBD1 identical over 9 bases. From germline, CDR1 is MNHNS and CDR2 SASEGT. The V and J ends lost 2 bases and 7 bases, in that order; junction bases with no gene match: 12. CDR3 length: 17 residues. The CDR3 loop is CASSEKSPGTGRQPQHF. The DNA of the CDR3 is TGTGCCAGCAGTGAAAAGTCCCCCGGGACAGGGCGACAGCCCCAGCATTTT.

This clone was counted only a few times. The chain uses TRBV20-1 and TRBJ1-1; D is unclear. This CDR3 has 11 residues. Trimming pared 3 bases from V and 9 bases from J, leaving 11 bases between. Per the germline V gene, CDR1 is DFQATT and CDR2 is SNEGSKA (reference sequence). The CDR3 coding sequence is TGCAGTGCTAGGTTAACGGAGAAAGCTTTCTTT. Translating gives CSARLTEKAFF.

The rearrangement uses TRBV6-5 and TRBJ1-3; D gene ambiguous. V was shortened by 5 bases and J by 0 bases, with 11 bases between the two germline ends. The germline gives CDR1 MNHEY, CDR2 SVGAGI. This CDR3 region has 15 residues. The CDR3 sequence: CASSLATASGNTIYF. CDR3 bases: TGTGCCAGCAGTCTAGCTACAGCCTCTGGAAACACCATATATTTT.

V is TRBV7-9 and J is TRBJ1-4; 10 nucleotides line up with TRBD1. This CDR3 has 15 amino acids. Germline loops: CDR1 SEHNR, CDR2 FQNEAQ (reference sequence). The ends lost 1 base at V and 7 bases at J; junction bases unmatched: 3. CDR3 coding DNA: TGTGCCAGCAGCTTAGTTGGGACAGGGGCTGAAAAACTGTTTTTT. This codes for CASSLVGTGAEKLFF.

V is TRBV19 and J is TRBJ1-1, with 7 positions matching TRBD1. The V segment lost 7 bases and the J segment 2 bases; nucleotides outside the gene matches: 4. This CDR3 comprises 13 residues. Germline-derived CDR1 and CDR2 are LNHDA and SQIVND (reference sequence). In DNA form, the CDR3 reads TGTGCCAGTATAGGGACAGTTAACACTGAAGCTTTCTTT. It codes for CASIGTVNTEAFF.

The chain employs TRBV24-1 and TRBJ1-2; D remains unclear. The V gene lost 3 bases and the J gene lost 5 bases, with 9 bases spanning the gap. Germline CDR1 reads KGHDR; CDR2 reads SFDVKD. This CDR3 has 13 residues. The CDR3, as DNA: TGTGCCACCAGTGATCCCCTAGCTTATGGCTACACCTTC. Translating gives CATSDPLAYGYTF.

This clone was seen once. The genes are TRBV5-4 and TRBJ1-2; D is perhaps TRBD1 (5 bases). CDR1 is SGHNT and CDR2 is YYREEE in the germline V gene (reference sequence). The CDR3 has 15 residues. Deletions cut 3 bases from V and 0 bases from J, with 12 bases between. In nucleotides, the CDR3 is TGTGCCAGCAGCTCTAACAGGCAAGCTAACTATGGCTACACCTTC. This translates into CASSSNRQANYGYTF.

The sample holds one count of this clone. The genes are TRBV5-6 and TRBJ2-1; 12 bases fit TRBD1. The CDR3 totals 15 residues. Trimming cost V 2 bases and J 10 bases; bases outside gene matches: 7. Germline CDR1 SGHDT, CDR2 YYEEEE. CDR3 in DNA: TGTGCCAGCAGCTTTGGGACAGGGGGCGCCGGGGAGCAGTTCTTC. This translates into CASSFGTGGAGEQFF.

The chain uses TRBV19 and TRBJ1-2; 7 positions agree with TRBD1. V dropped 7 bases and J dropped 10; count of bases not matched to a gene: 18. The CDR3 is 15 residues long. The germline V gene has CDR1 LNHDA and CDR2 SQIVND (reference sequence). The CDR3: CASTTSPGGMDDYTF. The DNA for the CDR3 is TGTGCCAGTACTACCTCCCCAGGGGGTATGGACGACTACACCTTC.

The chain links TRBV6-5 to TRBJ2-1; 8 positions agree with TRBD2. The CDR3 is made up of 14 amino acids. Losses at the gene ends were 8 bases for V and 2 bases for J; bases not matched to a gene: 5. Germline V CDR1 and CDR2: MNHEY, SVGAGI. In DNA, the CDR3 is TGTGCCAGCGGCACGGGGGGGCCCTACAATGAGCAGTTCTTC. Translating it yields CASGTGGPYNEQFF.

The chain carries TRBV7-9 and TRBJ2-3; 15 bases agree with TRBD2. V was clipped by 8 bases and J by 3 bases; unmatched bases: 0. Germline assignment: CDR1 SEHNR and CDR2 FQNEAQ (reference sequence). The CDR3 is 14 residues long. The CDR3 nucleotides read TGTGCCAGCGGGACTAGCGGGGGGACAGATACGCAGTATTTT. Translated: CASGTSGGTDTQYF.

The V and J genes are TRBV7-3 and TRBJ1-1; TRBD1 might be the D (5 bases). V lost 5 bases and J lost 3, with 19 bases in between. The CDR3 is 16 amino acids. Germline V lookup: CDR1 SGHTA, CDR2 FQGTGA. For the CDR3, the DNA is TGTGCCAGCAGCCTTCTGAGCACAGGTCCGCACACTGAAGCTTTCTTT. Its protein is CASSLLSTGPHTEAFF.

This clone was detected only a few times. The chain employs TRBV5-4 and TRBJ2-1; possible D gene TRBD2, 5 bases. The CDR3 is 15 amino acids. The ends were cut back, 0 bases at V and 3 bases at J, with 10 bases in the middle. Germline V gives CDR1 SGHNT, CDR2 YYREEE (reference sequence). CDR3 residues: CASSLVHGNYNEQFF. The CDR3 region has the DNA TGTGCCAGCAGCTTGGTGCACGGGAACTACAATGAGCAGTTCTTC.

The V and J genes are TRBV14 and TRBJ2-5, with D possibly TRBD2 on 5 matching bases. Trimming left V 0 bases short and J 1 base short, with 9 bases between. This CDR3 comprises 15 residues. CDR1 SGHDN and CDR2 FVKESK come from the germline V gene. As DNA, the CDR3 is TGTGCCAGCAGCCAAGATCAGCGGCGCCAAGAGACCCAGTACTTC. Translating it yields CASSQDQRRQETQYF. The full variable domain, rest sourced from reference TRBV14 and TRBJ2-5, is EAGVTQFPSHSVIEKGQTVTLRCDPISGHDNLYWYRRVMGKEIKFLLHFVKESKQDESGMPNNRFLAERTGGTYSTLKVQPAELEDSGVYFCASSQDQRRQETQYFGPGTRLLVL.

The V call is TRBV7-8, the J call TRBJ1-2; D not resolved. Germline assignment: CDR1 SGHVS and CDR2 FQNEAQ. This CDR3 has 13 amino acids. V lost 2 bases, J lost 0 bases, and 4 bases lay in between. The chain's CDR3 is CASSLTSNYGYTF. CDR3 bases: TGTGCCAGCAGCTTAACATCTAACTATGGCTACACCTTC. Looking up the rest from reference TRBV7-8 and TRBJ1-2 gives the full variable domain: GAGVSQSPRYKVAKRGQDVALRCDPISGHVSLFWYQQALGQGPEFLTYFQNEAQLDKSGLPSDRFFAERPEGSVSTLKIQRTQQEDSAVYLCASSLTSNYGYTFGSGTRLTVV.

The table lists this clone with a count of one. V and J are TRBV5-1 and TRBJ1-1; 7 nucleotides align to TRBD1. CDR1 and CDR2 (germline): SGHRS, YFSETQ. The trim removed 4 bases at V and 4 bases at J, leaving 7 bases unmatched. The CDR3 sequence is 14 residues long. The CDR3 sequence: CASSLHRGTTEAFF. CDR3 DNA: TGCGCCAGCAGCCTTCACAGGGGAACCACTGAAGCTTTCTTT.

The rearrangement joins TRBV6-1 to TRBJ2-7, with D unresolved. Trimming cost V 3 bases and J 1 base, with 7 bases left between them. CDR1 is MNHNS, CDR2 SASEGT, per germline. The CDR3 loop spans 13 amino acids. CDR3 region: CASSESRSYEQYF. DNA for the CDR3: TGTGCCAGCAGTGAGAGTCGGTCCTACGAGCAGTACTTC.

V usage is TRBV4-1 and J usage is TRBJ1-1; 7 bases line up with TRBD1. V lost 2 bases and J lost 3; bases outside the gene matches: 3. Germline V gives CDR1 MGHRA, CDR2 YSYEKL. CDR3 length: 14 residues. The DNA for the CDR3 is TGCGCCAGCAGCCAACCCACAGGGGACACTGAAGCTTTCTTT. Protein product: CASSQPTGDTEAFF.

The chain links TRBV2 to TRBJ1-5, with unresolved D. CDR3 length: 15 amino acids. Trimming took off 2 bases at V and 6 bases at J, with 14 bases between the two ends. Looked up from germline, CDR1 is SNHLY and CDR2 is FYNNEI. The CDR3 bases are TGTGCCAGCAGTGAACTACTCACCGGAGGTCAGCCCCAGCATTTT. Encoded protein: CASSELLTGGQPQHF.

This clone has more than one count but fewer than ten. The rearrangement uses TRBV5-1 and TRBJ1-1; TRBD1 might be the D (5 bases). The CDR3 has 14 residues. Looked up from germline, CDR1 is SGHRS and CDR2 is YFSETQ. Trimming cost V 2 bases and J 8 bases, with 16 bases left between them. DNA for the CDR3: TGCGCCAGCAGCTTCCTCCCACACGGGGGGGAAGCTTTCTTT. This codes for CASSFLPHGGEAFF. The full variable domain, its missing parts supplied by reference TRBV5-1 and TRBJ1-1, is KAGVTQTPRYLIKTRGQQVTLSCSPISGHRSVSWYQQTPGQGLQFLFEYFSETQRNKGNFPGRFSGRQFSNSRSEMNVSTLELGDSALYLCASSFLPHGGEAFFGQGTRLTVV.

The chain carries TRBV6-1 and TRBJ2-5, with 9 bases identical to TRBD1. V shed 3 bases and J 4 bases; nucleotides not matched to a gene: 12. This CDR3 contains 17 residues. Germline V gene lookup returns CDR1 MNHNS and CDR2 SASEGT. CDR3 sequence (DNA): TGTGCCAGCAGTGATGGGGAAGATTACAGGGGGCTAGAGACCCAGTACTTC. Its protein is CASSDGEDYRGLETQYF.

This clone is medium-sized within its sample. The chain recombines TRBV10-2 with TRBJ2-2; 8 bases line up with TRBD2. Germline trimming cut 11 bases from V and 7 bases from J; bases unmatched to any gene: 12. CDR3 size: 14 residues. Per germline, CDR1 WSHSY and CDR2 SAAADI. The CDR3 sequence: CAAGGRGLGGELFF. CDR3 nucleotide sequence: TGCGCCGCGGGGGGCAGGGGTCTTGGCGGGGAGCTGTTTTTT.

V is TRBV28 and J is TRBJ1-1; TRBD1 aligns across 8 bases. The CDR3 has 14 amino acids. Germline V CDR1 and CDR2: MDHEN, SYDVKM. V dropped 5 bases and J dropped 7; count of bases not matched to a gene: 9. The CDR3 sequence is CASSPNRGLIEAFF. The CDR3 DNA reads TGTGCCAGCAGTCCCAACAGGGGGTTGATTGAAGCTTTCTTT.

The chain carries TRBV6-6 and TRBJ1-2, with D unclear. Trimming took off 8 bases at V and 1 base at J, with 17 bases between the two ends. In germline, CDR1 is MNHNY, CDR2 SVGAGI (reference sequence). There are 15 residues in the CDR3. CDR3 sequence (DNA): TGTGCCAGCGGAGAAAAATTACCGAATAACTATGGCTACACCTTC. Amino acids: CASGEKLPNNYGYTF.

The rearrangement uses TRBV6-2 or TRBV6-3 and TRBJ1-4, with D possibly matching TRBD1 (5 bases). Trimming stripped 4 bases from V and 4 bases from J, with 19 bases between. The CDR3 is made up of 17 amino acids. Germline V gene sequence: CDR1 MNHEY, CDR2 SVGEGT. As DNA, the CDR3 is TGTGCCAGCAGTTTTTCACCCAGGGAATTCGTTAATGAAAAACTGTTTTTT. Translated, it gives CASSFSPREFVNEKLFF.

V gene TRBV30 combines with J gene TRBJ1-1, with 9 bases lining up with TRBD1. The CDR3 sequence is 15 residues long. Germline V gene data show CDR1 as GTSNPN and CDR2 as SVGIG (reference sequence). Trimming at V came to 2 bases and at J to 6 bases, leaving 10 bases not matched to a gene. CDR3 DNA sequence: TGTGCCTGGAGTCCACCGGGACAGGGCCGCCCTGAAGCTTTCTTT. As protein: CAWSPPGQGRPEAFF.

This chain uses TRBV19 with TRBJ2-1; 12 nucleotides align to TRBD2. The trim removed 1 base at V and 10 bases at J, leaving 11 bases unmatched. CDR3 length: 17 residues. Germline-derived CDR1 and CDR2 are LNHDA and SQIVND (reference sequence). As DNA, the CDR3 is TGTGCCAGTAGTATAGGCCCGGCTAGCGGGGGGGCTCGGGAGCAGTTCTTC. This gives the protein CASSIGPASGGAREQFF.

The chain combines TRBV19 with TRBJ2-3, with D uncertain. V lost 6 bases and J 3 bases, leaving 4 bases between the germline ends. This CDR3 region has 11 residues. Germline-derived CDR1 and CDR2 are LNHDA and SQIVND (reference sequence). Written as DNA, the CDR3 is TGTGCCAGTAGCATTACAGATACGCAGTATTTT. Protein product: CASSITDTQYF.